A single sample gave rise to the 27 T cell receptor beta chains below, sequenced in a study of technical replicates of blood from a few donors. The protocol was immunoSEQ multiplex PCR, while the TCRdb copy is restricted to in-frame clones and leaves out a portion. Seen here are under 100,000 clones, approximately 96% observed once, and the top ten hold 0.2% to 0.25%. Source material: T cells isolated from PBMCs. The source is a human donor in good health.

The chain carries TRBV10-2 and TRBJ2-3; D not resolved. CDR1 is WSHSY and CDR2 is SAAADI in the germline V gene. The CDR3 is 14 residues long. Between the trimmed V and J ends, which lost 7 bases and 2 bases, there was a span of 13 bases. DNA for the CDR3: TGCGCCAGCAAACAATCGACAAACACAGATACGCAGTATTTT. Protein product: CASKQSTNTDTQYF.

This sequence joins TRBV4-1 and TRBJ2-3, with D hard to call. This CDR3 comprises 17 residues. Germline V gene sequence: CDR1 MGHRA, CDR2 YSYEKL. Between the trimmed V and J ends, which lost 0 bases and 2 bases, there was a span of 15 bases. The CDR3 region has the DNA TGCGCCAGCAGCCAAGATCGGGTAGGATCTTTCACAGATACGCAGTATTTT. Its translation is CASSQDRVGSFTDTQYF.

This sequence joins TRBV19 and TRBJ1-3, with TRBD1 matching over 8 bases. Germline lookup yields CDR1 LNHDA and CDR2 SQIVND (reference sequence). This CDR3 contains 17 residues. The V and J ends lost 6 bases and 0 bases, in that order; junction bases with no gene match: 10. The chain's CDR3 is CASSLTGGASSGNTIYF. CDR3 DNA sequence: TGTGCCAGTAGCCTTACAGGGGGTGCGAGCTCTGGAAACACCATATATTTT. Using reference TRBV19 and TRBJ1-3 for the parts outside the CDR3, the full variable domain is DGGITQSPKYLFRKEGQNVTLSCEQNLNHDAMYWYRQDPGQGLRLIYYSQIVNDFQKGDIAEGYSVSREKKESFPLTVTSAQKNPTAFYLCASSLTGGASSGNTIYFGEGSWLTVV.

The sample holds one count of this clone. The rearrangement joins TRBV11-2 to TRBJ1-2, with D maybe TRBD1 (6 bases). The CDR3 loop spans 15 amino acids. V lost 5 bases and J lost 0, with 13 bases in between. Germline CDR1 reads SGHAT; CDR2 reads FQNNGV. In DNA form, the CDR3 reads TGTGCCAGCAGCGTTAGGGACATTGCTAACTATGGCTACACCTTC. Its translation: CASSVRDIANYGYTF.

J is TRBJ1-4 and V is TRBV6-6, with D hard to call. Germline-derived CDR1 and CDR2 are MNHNY and SVGAGI (reference sequence). V shed 4 bases and J shed 6 bases, with 12 bases lying between them. The CDR3 has 14 residues. CDR3 in amino acids: CASSSPGRDEKLFF. CDR3 bases: TGTGCCAGCAGTTCTCCCGGGAGGGATGAAAAACTGTTTTTT.

The CDR3 spells CASSQETELAGANNEQFF. The CDR3 nucleotides are TGTGCCAGCAGCCAAGAAACCGAACTAGCGGGAGCGAACAATGAGCAGTTCTTC. The rearrangement links TRBV14 to TRBJ2-1; TRBD2 aligns across 11 bases. The V segment lost 0 bases and the J segment 5 bases; nucleotides outside the gene matches: 9. CDR1 is SGHDN, CDR2 FVKESK, per germline. This CDR3 comprises 18 residues. Full variable domain (remainder filled in from reference TRBV14 and TRBJ2-1): EAGVTQFPSHSVIEKGQTVTLRCDPISGHDNLYWYRRVMGKEIKFLLHFVKESKQDESGMPNNRFLAERTGGTYSTLKVQPAELEDSGVYFCASSQETELAGANNEQFFGPGTRLTVL.

The CDR3 is CASSLSNTRLSSYEQYF. The CDR3 DNA is TGTGCCAGCAGTTTATCAAACACTAGGCTGAGCTCCTACGAGCAGTACTTC. The chain couples TRBV27 to TRBJ2-7; D may be TRBD2 (5 bases). This CDR3 has 17 amino acids. The V end was cut by 0 bases, the J end by 0 bases, with 15 bases between. The germline V gene encodes CDR1 MNHEY and CDR2 SMNVEV (reference sequence).

This rearrangement joins TRBV10-1 to TRBJ2-5, with 9 bases fitting TRBD2. The CDR3 runs 16 residues. Trimming at V came to 3 bases and at J to 4 bases, leaving 9 bases not matched to a gene. Germline lookup yields CDR1 WNHNN and CDR2 SYGVQD (reference sequence). The CDR3 DNA follows: TGCGCCAGCAGTGATGGGGTAGCGGGAGAGATAGAGACCCAGTACTTC. As protein: CASSDGVAGEIETQYF.

The J gene is TRBJ1-5, the V gene TRBV2; possibly TRBD1 for D (6 bases). The CDR3 spans 13 residues. V was clipped by 3 bases and J by 7 bases, with 10 bases between them. Germline CDR1 is SNHLY and CDR2 is FYNNEI. In DNA form, the CDR3 reads TGTGCCAGCAGTGATTCGGGGGGCCAGCCCCAGCATTTT. It specifies CASSDSGGQPQHF.

This chain joins TRBV2 and TRBJ2-5, with D possibly matching TRBD1 (5 bases). The V end was cut by 7 bases, the J end by 0 bases, with 9 bases between. The CDR3 sequence is 13 residues long. Germline CDR1 reads SNHLY; CDR2 reads FYNNEI. CDR3 nucleotides: TGTGCCAGCACATCAGGGTACCAAGAGACCCAGTACTTC. Translation: CASTSGYQETQYF.

The genes are TRBV30 and TRBJ2-7, with 9 nucleotides matching TRBD1. Germline V gives CDR1 GTSNPN, CDR2 SVGIG (reference sequence). The trim removed 2 bases at V and 2 bases at J, leaving 28 bases unmatched. The CDR3 loop spans 22 amino acids. CDR3: CAWSPSYGPRDRDAFPTYEQYF. The CDR3 DNA follows: TGTGCCTGGAGTCCATCTTACGGGCCCCGGGACAGGGATGCATTTCCTACCTACGAGCAGTACTTC.

V usage is TRBV5-1 and J usage is TRBJ2-2; TRBD2 matches at 10 bases. The CDR3 contains 17 residues. Germline trimming cut 4 bases from V and 8 bases from J; bases unmatched to any gene: 14. The V gene's germline CDR1 is SGHRS and CDR2 YFSETQ. The CDR3 here is CASSPLLLAGAGGELFF. CDR3 in DNA: TGCGCCAGCAGCCCCCTCTTGCTAGCGGGGGCCGGGGGGGAGCTGTTTTTT.

The rearrangement links TRBV10-3 to TRBJ1-2; 8 nucleotides line up with TRBD1. V gave up 10 bases and J gave up 3 bases; unmatched junction bases: 7. Germline lookup yields CDR1 ENHRY and CDR2 SYGVKD. The CDR3 runs 13 residues. The CDR3 reads CATYPGQDYGYTF. The CDR3 DNA follows: TGTGCCACATACCCGGGACAGGACTATGGCTACACCTTC.

The CDR3 DNA sequence: TGTGCCAGCAGTAGTACAGGGGGCCTTGGCTACACCTTC. It yields the protein CASSSTGGLGYTF. The V and J genes are TRBV9 and TRBJ1-2; 9 bases are a match to TRBD1. Trimming at V came to 5 bases and at J to 7 bases, leaving 6 bases not matched to a gene. This CDR3 contains 13 residues. Germline lookup yields CDR1 SGDLS and CDR2 YYNGEE.

V is TRBV6-1 and J is TRBJ2-7; 9 bases line up with TRBD1. The germline V gene encodes CDR1 MNHNS and CDR2 SASEGT. Trimming removed 8 bases from V and 1 base from J; junction bases left unmatched: 6. The CDR3 covers 14 residues. CDR3 amino acids: CASSGTGPSYEQYF. Here the CDR3 DNA reads TGTGCCAGCTCGGGGACAGGGCCTTCCTACGAGCAGTACTTC.

The chain carries TRBV4-1 and TRBJ2-1, with 7 bases aligning to TRBD2. In germline, CDR1 is MGHRA, CDR2 YSYEKL. The CDR3 totals 16 residues. After removal of 0 bases from V and 5 bases from J, the junction contained 7 bases not matched to a gene. The CDR3 protein is CASSQELWGGDNEQFF. The CDR3 nucleotides read TGCGCCAGCAGCCAAGAACTTTGGGGAGGGGACAATGAGCAGTTCTTC.

In DNA, the CDR3 is TGTGCCTGGGACCAGGGGGTCCAAGAGACCCAGTACTTC. Amino acids: CAWDQGVQETQYF. The V call is TRBV30, the J call TRBJ2-5; TRBD1 matches 7 bases. Trimming removed 5 bases from V and 1 base from J; junction bases left unmatched: 4. Germline CDR1 and CDR2: GTSNPN and SVGIG (reference sequence). The CDR3 has 13 residues.

The chain has TRBV4-1 and TRBJ2-7, with a possible D match to TRBD2 (6 bases). Germline CDR1 MGHRA, CDR2 YSYEKL. V gave up 0 bases and J gave up 2 bases, with 11 bases separating them. The CDR3 has 15 amino acids. The CDR3 DNA is TGCGCCAGCAGCCAAGAAGGGGACTCTCCCTACGAGCAGTACTTC. Translation gives CASSQEGDSPYEQYF.

This rearrangement joins TRBV10-1 to TRBJ1-2; D is possibly TRBD1 (5 bases). Germline-derived CDR1 and CDR2 are WNHNN and SYGVQD (reference sequence). V was shortened by 9 bases and J by 0 bases, with 14 bases between the two germline ends. The CDR3 runs 14 residues. This CDR3 reads CASSDNPANYGYTF. Written as DNA, the CDR3 is TGCGCCAGTTCGGACAATCCAGCTAACTATGGCTACACCTTC.

The V and J genes are TRBV7-9 and TRBJ1-1; 7 bases match TRBD1. Per germline, CDR1 SEHNR and CDR2 FQNEAQ (reference sequence). The CDR3 runs to 13 residues. J gave up 1 base and V 5 bases, and 1 base lay outside the gene matches. CDR3 in amino acids: CASSGDRNTEAFF. CDR3 bases: TGTGCCAGCAGCGGGGACAGGAACACTGAAGCTTTCTTT.

This chain joins TRBV2 and TRBJ1-2; TRBD1 matches 10 bases. CDR3 length equals 14 residues. The J segment lost 7 bases and the V segment lost 6 bases, leaving 8 bases of the junction unmatched. Germline V CDR1 and CDR2: SNHLY, FYNNEI. The CDR3 region is CASRPGQGVGGYTF. DNA of the CDR3: TGTGCCAGCAGGCCCGGACAGGGGGTTGGTGGCTACACCTTC.

This chain links TRBV4-1 with TRBJ1-1; D possibly corresponds to TRBD1 (5 bases). CDR1 and CDR2 (germline): MGHRA, YSYEKL. The CDR3 has 16 residues. Trimming pared 1 base from V and 0 bases from J, leaving 12 bases between. Here the CDR3 DNA reads TGCGCCAGCAGCCAAGGACCTATACAGGTGAACACTGAAGCTTTCTTT. The encoded protein is CASSQGPIQVNTEAFF.

The chain has TRBV7-2 and TRBJ1-4; 10 bases align to TRBD1. The length of the CDR3 is 14 residues. V shed 5 bases, J shed 7 bases, and the junction held 4 bases outside the gene matches. Germline assignment: CDR1 SGHTA and CDR2 FQGNSA. The CDR3 nucleotides read TGTGCCAGCAGCCCTCGGACAGGGGGTGAAAAACTGTTTTTT. Translated, it gives CASSPRTGGEKLFF.

Comment on this clone: Within the sample, other DNA sequences also encode this same CDR3. The rearrangement joins TRBV6-1 to TRBJ1-1; D may be TRBD1 (6 bases). CDR1 MNHNS and CDR2 SASEGT come from the germline V gene. The CDR3 consists of 16 residues. V lost 2 bases, J lost 5 bases, and 18 bases lay in between. The DNA of the CDR3 is TGTGCCAGCAGTGAACAGTTCGTCGGGACACCAACTGAAGCTTTCTTT. Protein sequence: CASSEQFVGTPTEAFF.

The V gene is TRBV27, the J gene TRBJ1-5; D is unresolved. Trimming removed 4 bases from V and 2 bases from J, with 21 bases in between. Germline V CDR1 and CDR2: MNHEY, SMNVEV (reference sequence). The CDR3 spans 18 residues. The CDR3 region is CASSSGRGMGKGNQPQHF. The DNA for the CDR3 is TGTGCCAGCAGTTCTGGGAGAGGGATGGGAAAGGGCAATCAGCCCCAGCATTTT.

This clone was found once. This chain joins TRBV6-5 and TRBJ2-2, with no clear D. This CDR3 has 13 residues. Trimming stripped 7 bases from V and 2 bases from J, with 8 bases between. The germline V gene encodes CDR1 MNHEY and CDR2 SVGAGI. This CDR3 is CASTFTNTGELFF. The DNA of the CDR3 is TGTGCCAGCACCTTTACTAACACCGGGGAGCTGTTTTTT.

V and J are TRBV6-1 and TRBJ1-1, with D possibly matching TRBD1 (5 bases). The CDR3 sequence is 12 residues long. Deletions cut 8 bases from V and 3 bases from J, with 10 bases between. Germline V lookup: CDR1 MNHNS, CDR2 SASEGT. This CDR3 is CASDRGDTEAFF. In nucleotides, the CDR3 is TGTGCCAGCGACCGGGGGGACACTGAAGCTTTCTTT.